The TCR beta chain under discussion was sequenced for a study of blood T cell repertoires in COVID-19 (dated by TCRdb to the early 2020s). Regarding the complete study: Samples covering the acute and convalescent phases of COVID-19 were provided by collaborators in the United States, Italy and Spain. The prospective study material was composed of cDNA or gDNA derived from T cells, B-cell-depleted T cells, or PBMCs. Subjects who had been exposed to COVID-19, were actively infected with it, or had recovered from it provided the deeply sampled blood TCRbeta repertoires that made up the dataset. A freely available public database, intended as a resource for researchers studying the immune response to SARS-CoV-2, is where the repertoires were released. Samples came from the ongoing ImmuneRACE study (first 160 participants) plus 1,254 subjects from 6 global collaborators. The sample metadata nearly always contained a de-identified subject ID, COVID-19 status, age in years and sex. Where available, HLA class I and class II types were taken from metadata supplied by the sample provider and were not determined by assay-based typing. Study-level results and caveats: The amount of clinical and demographic metadata varied by source and participant and was provided uncurated.

From the cysteine up to the phenylalanine, the CDR3 has a length of 14 residues. CDR3 DNA only is kept here, 42 bases in frame from base 1. The germline V gene (reference sequence) provides CDR1 MNHEY and CDR2 SMNVEV. V is clipped by 2 bases and J by 2 bases, and the sequence between their germline boundaries is 10 bases long. This clone has more than one count but fewer than ten. Its binding antigen is unknown. No clone much larger than this one lies a single base away; base qualities are absent. Each collaborating institution followed its own protocols to collect whole blood in K2EDTA tubes. For TCRbeta analysis, collaborators shipped samples in one of three forms: frozen whole blood, isolated PBMCs, or DNA extracted from either of those sample types. The immunoSEQ Assay, a bias-controlled multiplex PCR, was used to amplify TCRbeta CDR3 regions from genomic DNA. The original methods were these. Nucleated cell counts per sample were estimated from amplification of reference gene primers within the assay. Sequence reads were collapsed and filtered to measure the absolute abundance of every unique TCRbeta CDR3 rearrangement. Productive Simpson clonality was computed per sample as the square root of Simpson's diversity index over productive rearrangements. In TCRdb, the immuneACCESS table is reduced to in-frame sequences with V and J assigned. These tables do not hold every clone; where another copy was compared, an unresolved V gene accounts for under half, and the others remain unexplained. V and J calls and clone size are as listed in that table; D and trimming were resolved from the DNA. Here the sample has 380,000 or so clones; approximately 77% occur a single time. Of the sample, 0.85% to 1.2% is held by the ten largest clones.

Recombination connected TRBV27 to TRBJ2-7; a tentative D call is TRBD1 (6 bases match). Sequencing input: peripheral blood. This clonotype was obtained from a human donor with acute or convalescent COVID-19. The donor label of this sample is uncertain. The CDR3 corresponds to CASSLRTVAYEQYF. The DNA sequence is as follows: TGTGCCAGCAGTTTACGGACAGTAGCCTACGAGCAGTACTTC.